The source of this T cell receptor (beta chain) is a study of radiotherapy plus CTLA-4 blockade in lung cancer. General observations from the study: Early shifts in blood T cell clones, with interferon-beta, reportedly predicted response best.

In regard to this clone: The antigen remains undetermined.

This CDR3 contains 15 residues. After removal of 4 bases from V and 5 bases from J, the junction contained 8 bases not matched to a gene. The germline gives CDR1 SGHRS, CDR2 YFSETQ. TCRdb keeps only in-frame clones here, not all; method: immunoSEQ multiplex PCR. Found here are 50,000 or so clones, approximately 79% of them singletons; the top ten hold 3.2%. The sequencing used peripheral blood, collected from a patient treated with radiotherapy plus ipilimumab. This sequence originates from a human donor with non-small cell lung cancer who had a partial response to radiotherapy plus ipilimumab. V and J are TRBV5-1 and TRBJ2-2; 7 nucleotides line up with TRBD1. CDR3 bases: TGCGCCAGCAGCCCCCCCAGGGGGTCGACCGGGGAGCTGTTTTTT. Protein product: CASSPPRGSTGELFF.